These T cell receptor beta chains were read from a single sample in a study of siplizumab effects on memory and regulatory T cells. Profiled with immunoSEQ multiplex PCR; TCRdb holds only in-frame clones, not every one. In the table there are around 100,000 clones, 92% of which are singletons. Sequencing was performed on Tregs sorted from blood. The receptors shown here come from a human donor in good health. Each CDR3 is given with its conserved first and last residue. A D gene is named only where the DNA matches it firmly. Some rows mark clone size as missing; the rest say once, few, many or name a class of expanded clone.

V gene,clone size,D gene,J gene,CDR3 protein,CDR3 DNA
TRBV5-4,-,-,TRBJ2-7,CASSSPQTGYEQYF,TGTGCCAGCAGCTCCCCACAGACAGGCTACGAGCAGTACTTC
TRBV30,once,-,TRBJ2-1,CAWTAGYRYEQFF,TGTGCCTGGACTGCGGGCTACCGCTATGAGCAGTTCTTC
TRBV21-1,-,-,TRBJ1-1,CASSKTHLNTEAFF,TGTGCCAGCAGCAAGACACACTTAAACACTGAAGCTTTCTTT
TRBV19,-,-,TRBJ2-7,CASSIAGFSYEQYF,TGTGCCAGTAGTATAGCGGGATTCTCCTACGAGCAGTACTTC
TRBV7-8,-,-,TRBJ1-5,CASSPQDGALQPQHF,TGTGCCAGCAGCCCACAAGACGGGGCCTTGCAGCCCCAGCATTTT
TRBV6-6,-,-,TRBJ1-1,CASSFRHTEAFF,TGTGCCAGCAGTTTCCGACACACTGAAGCTTTCTTT
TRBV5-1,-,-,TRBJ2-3,CASSDPGADTQYF,TGCGCCAGCTCCGACCCGGGGGCAGATACGCAGTATTTT
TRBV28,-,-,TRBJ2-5,CASTPTALLTQYF,TGTGCCAGCACCCCAACGGCACTTCTGACCCAGTACTTC
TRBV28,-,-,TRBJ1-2,CASSSPRAGRPDGYTF,TGTGCCAGCAGTTCACCCCGGGCAGGACGGCCCGATGGCTACACCTTC
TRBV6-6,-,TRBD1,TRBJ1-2,CASMDRGRFGYTF,TGTGCCAGCATGGACAGGGGGCGATTTGGCTACACCTTC
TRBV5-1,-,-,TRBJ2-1,CASSLGSWSSYNEQFF,TGCGCCAGCAGCTTGGGGAGCTGGAGCTCCTACAATGAGCAGTTCTTC
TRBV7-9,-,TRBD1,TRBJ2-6,CASSPDRGLIRANVLTF,TGTGCCAGCAGCCCTGACAGGGGCCTGATCAGGGCCAACGTCCTGACTTTC
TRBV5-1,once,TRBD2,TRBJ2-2,CASSSAGLAGRANTGELFF,TGCGCCAGCAGCTCGGCGGGACTAGCGGGAAGGGCGAACACCGGGGAGCTGTTTTTT
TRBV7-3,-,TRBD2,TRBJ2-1,CASSGHGTSGSDEQFF,TGTGCCAGCAGCGGACACGGGACTAGCGGGAGCGATGAGCAGTTCTTC